Listed here are 6 T cell receptor beta chains from one sample, sequenced in a study of Ad26.COV2.S vaccination and SARS-CoV-2 variants. Profiling relied on immunoSEQ multiplex PCR, and the TCRdb table lists in-frame clones only, not all of them. This table has roughly 700,000 clones, around 89% appearing once. The treatment: about 20 received Ad26.COV2.S at low or high dose, single or two shots; about 5 received placebo; per-sample allocation not given. Day 63 after the first injection of vaccine or placebo was the sampling time. Sequenced material: peripheral blood, taken in a trial of Ad26.COV2.S vaccine versus placebo. Every receptor here comes from a person between 18 and 60 years old who received the Ad26.COV2.S COVID-19 vaccine or a placebo.

V gene TRBV3-1 (or the pseudogene TRBV3-2) combines with J gene TRBJ2-7; TRBD2 agrees at 14 bases. The germline V gene has CDR1 LGHDT and CDR2 YNNKEL (reference sequence). The CDR3 spans 15 residues. The ends lost 5 bases at V and 3 bases at J; junction bases unmatched: 3. The CDR3 is CASSGGTSGSYEQYF. Here the CDR3 DNA reads TGTGCCAGCAGCGGCGGGACTAGCGGGAGCTACGAGCAGTACTTC.

The chain joins TRBV4-3 to TRBJ2-7; tentatively, D is TRBD1 (5 bases). V dropped 0 bases and J dropped 2 bases, with 11 bases sitting between them. The CDR3 totals 15 residues. The germline V gene encodes CDR1 LGHNA and CDR2 YSLEER. DNA for the CDR3: TGCGCCAGCAGCCAAGATTTGCAGGGCCCCTACGAGCAGTACTTC. Protein: CASSQDLQGPYEQYF.

The chain employs TRBV30 and TRBJ2-1; weak D call: TRBD1 (6 bases). Between the trimmed V and J ends, which lost 8 bases and 2 bases, there was a span of 19 bases. The V gene's germline CDR1 is GTSNPN and CDR2 SVGIG (reference sequence). The CDR3 is made up of 15 amino acids. The CDR3, as DNA: TGTGCCGGCAGGGGATCCGGGTTTCCCTACAATGAGCAGTTCTTC. It translates to CAGRGSGFPYNEQFF.

The V and J genes are TRBV18 and TRBJ1-1; D uncertain. CDR3 length equals 13 residues. The V and J ends lost 0 bases and 8 bases respectively, with 10 bases between them. Germline lookup yields CDR1 KGHSH and CDR2 LQKENI. CDR3 loop: CASSPPNVREAFF. CDR3 nucleotide sequence: TGTGCCAGCTCACCACCCAATGTCCGGGAAGCTTTCTTT.

This chain links TRBV7-2 with TRBJ1-2; D is undetermined. The CDR3 length is 16 residues. Trimming cost V 1 base and J 1 base, with 13 bases left between them. Germline V gene data show CDR1 as SGHTA and CDR2 as FQGNSA. CDR3: CASSLGTVAVNYGYTF. The CDR3 coding sequence is TGTGCCAGCAGCTTAGGGACGGTCGCAGTTAACTATGGCTACACCTTC.

The chain employs TRBV7-9 and TRBJ2-3; perhaps TRBD2 as D (7 bases). Trimming removed 3 bases at V and 0 bases at J, with 10 bases between. CDR1 is SEHNR, CDR2 FQNEAQ, per germline (reference sequence). CDR3 length: 15 residues. In DNA form, the CDR3 reads TGTGCCAGCAGCTTGGGGGGGCCAAGCACAGATACGCAGTATTTT. Protein sequence: CASSLGGPSTDTQYF.